What follows is one TCR beta chain and its context. Here immunoSEQ multiplex PCR was the method, and the copy in TCRdb shows in-frame clones only, minus some. The table includes tens of thousands of clones, under 90% detected once. The sample is drawn from a study of T cell changes during pregnancy in multiple sclerosis. This material consisted of peripheral blood, taken in the first trimester of pregnancy. This receptor was taken from a female donor in good health, enrolled as a control in a pregnancy study.

The chain's CDR3 is CATSMGLFNEQFF. As DNA, the CDR3 is TGTGCCACCAGCATGGGACTTTTCAATGAGCAGTTCTTC. V is TRBV15 and J is TRBJ2-1, with a weak D call TRBD2 (6 bases). Germline CDR1 is LNHNV and CDR2 is YYDKDF (reference sequence). The CDR3 covers 13 residues. Trimming removed 4 bases at V and 6 bases at J, with 10 bases between.